The 16 T cell receptor beta chains given below trace back to one sample, sequenced in a study of shared clonotypes between healthy human individuals. Some clones are missing from TCRdb's copy, which holds only in-frame ones; the method was immunoSEQ multiplex PCR. The table includes some 320,000 clones, around 87% detected once. Sequences were obtained from memory CD8+ T cells sorted from blood. Stated subset: CD45RO+ cells pooled with CCR7-negative TemRA cells. The receptors shown here come from a man between 18 and 29 years old in good health.

J is TRBJ1-6 and V is TRBV27; the match to TRBD1 covers 9 bases. The J segment lost 4 bases and the V segment lost 8 bases, leaving 6 bases of the junction unmatched. Germline values: CDR1 MNHEY, CDR2 SMNVEV (reference sequence). The CDR3 runs to 15 residues. The CDR3 protein is CASSWGTGYNSPLHF. DNA for the CDR3: TGTGCCAGCTCGTGGGGGACAGGGTATAATTCACCCCTCCACTTT.

CDR3 sequence: CASSIGWQPEKLFF. CDR3 bases: TGTGCCAGCAGCATTGGGTGGCAGCCCGAAAAACTGTTTTTT. The rearrangement joins TRBV4-2 to TRBJ1-4; no reliable D call. Trimming shortened V by 5 bases and J by 8 bases, and 15 bases separated the two germline ends. The germline gives CDR1 LGHNA, CDR2 YNFKEQ. The CDR3 runs to 14 residues.

The chain joins TRBV27 to TRBJ1-2; D remains ambiguous. Germline CDR1 and CDR2: MNHEY and SMNVEV (reference sequence). There are 13 residues in the CDR3. V was shortened by 6 bases and J by 4 bases, with 12 bases between the two germline ends. The CDR3 sequence is CASSLGSSYGYTF. CDR3 bases: TGTGCCAGCAGCCTAGGGAGTTCCTATGGCTACACCTTC.

The rearrangement uses TRBV19 and TRBJ2-1; maybe TRBD1 (6 bases). The germline gives CDR1 LNHDA, CDR2 SQIVND (reference sequence). This CDR3 is 14 amino acids long. The V end lost 4 bases, the J end lost 4 bases, and 11 bases lay between the germline ends. The CDR3 coding sequence is TGTGCCAGTAGTAGGCCAGGGGTTTACAATGAGCAGTTCTTC. Protein: CASSRPGVYNEQFF.

The chain employs TRBV6-6 and TRBJ2-7; 7 bases map to TRBD1. This CDR3 is 15 amino acids long. The V gene end was trimmed by 1 base and the J gene end by 3 bases; junction bases not matched to a gene: 6. Germline lookup yields CDR1 MNHNY and CDR2 SVGAGI (reference sequence). In DNA, the CDR3 is TGTGCCAGCAGTTACTTAGGGACAGCGATCTACGAGCAGTACTTC. Amino acid sequence: CASSYLGTAIYEQYF.

Only a few counts were recorded for this clone. The V and J genes are TRBV5-5 and TRBJ2-1, with TRBD2 identical over 15 bases. The germline V gene has CDR1 SGHKS and CDR2 YYEKEE (reference sequence). CDR3 length: 15 residues. J gave up 10 bases and V 3 bases, and 5 bases lay outside the gene matches. The CDR3 DNA is TGTGCCAGCAGCTACGGGACTAGCGGGGGGCAGGAGCAGTTCTTC. Translation: CASSYGTSGGQEQFF. Drawing the rest from reference TRBV5-5 and TRBJ2-1, the complete variable domain is DAGVTQSPTHLIKTRGQQVTLRCSPISGHKSVSWYQQVLGQGPQFIFQYYEKEERGRGNFPDRFSARQFPNYSSELNVNALLLGDSALYLCASSYGTSGGQEQFFGPGTRLTVL.

This chain joins TRBV6-6 and TRBJ2-3; D unclear. V lost 5 bases to trimming and J lost 2 bases, with 8 bases between them. Germline loops: CDR1 MNHNY, CDR2 SVGAGI (reference sequence). This CDR3 region has 13 residues. CDR3 in DNA: TGTGCCAGCAGTCCTGAGTACACAGATACGCAGTATTTT. This sequence encodes CASSPEYTDTQYF.

In its sample, this clone was seen once. CDR3 in amino acids: CAISPGRRAKNIQYF. Written as DNA, the CDR3 is TGTGCCATCAGCCCGGGACGTCGTGCCAAAAACATTCAGTACTTC. The chain uses TRBV10-3 and TRBJ2-4, with D perhaps matching TRBD1 or TRBD2 (5 bases each). Trimming stripped 6 bases from V and 1 base from J, with 13 bases between. The CDR3 contains 15 residues. The germline V gene has CDR1 ENHRY and CDR2 SYGVKD.

The chain is built from TRBV5-8 and TRBJ1-4, with no clear D. The CDR3 length is 16 residues. V was pared by 4 bases and J by 13 bases, with 26 bases between. Germline V gives CDR1 SGHTS, CDR2 YDEGEE. CDR3 DNA: TGTGCCAGCAGCGATTACCCCCTGGAAGGACCCCCAGGACTGTTTTTT. It yields the protein CASSDYPLEGPPGLFF.

The chain joins TRBV6-5 to TRBJ1-1; 7 bases agree with TRBD1. Germline V gene sequence: CDR1 MNHEY, CDR2 SVGAGI. With V trimmed by 4 bases and J by 1 base, 9 bases remained unmatched. There are 16 residues in the CDR3. The CDR3 loop is CASSSPTGLGNTEAFF. Written as DNA, the CDR3 is TGTGCCAGCAGTTCCCCGACAGGGCTTGGGAACACTGAAGCTTTCTTT.

This clone was counted only a few times. The chain uses TRBV19 and TRBJ1-5, with TRBD1 matching 11 bases. The CDR3 sequence is 14 residues long. CDR1 LNHDA and CDR2 SQIVND come from the germline V gene (reference sequence). The J segment lost 10 bases and the V segment lost 4 bases, leaving 6 bases of the junction unmatched. For the CDR3, the DNA is TGTGCCAGTAGTACCGGACAGGGGGCCAGCCCCCAGCATTTT. Its protein is CASSTGQGASPQHF.

This clone was seen just once. The chain links TRBV4-3 to TRBJ1-1; weak D call: TRBD1 (6 bases). Per the germline V gene, CDR1 is LGHNA and CDR2 is YSLEER. The CDR3 is made up of 15 amino acids. V was clipped by 0 bases and J by 0 bases, with 8 bases between them. CDR3 nucleotides: TGCGCCAGCAGCCAAGAGTGGACAGTGAACACTGAAGCTTTCTTT. This encodes CASSQEWTVNTEAFF.

This sequence joins TRBV19 and TRBJ2-7, with TRBD2 matching over 8 bases. The CDR3 covers 14 residues. Looked up from germline, CDR1 is LNHDA and CDR2 is SQIVND (reference sequence). V gave up 6 bases and J gave up 2 bases; unmatched junction bases: 6. CDR3 amino acids: CASSQRESTYEQYF. CDR3 coding DNA: TGTGCCAGTAGCCAGCGGGAGTCAACCTACGAGCAGTACTTC.

This clone was seen a single time. The chain is built from TRBV15 and TRBJ2-7, with a weak D call TRBD2 (5 bases). Germline assignment: CDR1 LNHNV and CDR2 YYDKDF (reference sequence). The CDR3 is 13 residues long. V was clipped by 4 bases and J by 5 bases, with 12 bases between them. CDR3 bases: TGTGCCACCAGCATTGAGGGATCCCACGAGCAGTACTTC. Translating gives CATSIEGSHEQYF. Using reference TRBV15 and TRBJ2-7 for the parts outside the CDR3, the full variable domain is DAMVIQNPRYQVTQFGKPVTLSCSQTLNHNVMYWYQQKSSQAPKLLFHYYDKDFNNEADTPDNFQSRRPNTSFCFLDIRSPGLGDTAMYLCATSIEGSHEQYFGPGTRLTVT.

The rearrangement joins TRBV6-5 to TRBJ1-3; no firm D call. Germline V lookup: CDR1 MNHEY, CDR2 SVGAGI. The CDR3 loop spans 13 amino acids. V gave up 4 bases and J gave up 8 bases, with 12 bases separating them. CDR3 region: CASSSYSGDTIYF. The CDR3 region has the DNA TGTGCCAGCAGTTCCTACTCCGGGGACACCATATATTTT.

The sample holds many counts of this clone. The chain has TRBV20-1 and TRBJ2-5, with D uncertain. This CDR3 has 11 amino acids. V gave up 1 base and J gave up 5 bases, with 5 bases separating them. Germline V gene sequence: CDR1 DFQATT, CDR2 SNEGSKA (reference sequence). This CDR3 is CSARGVETQYF. In DNA form, the CDR3 reads TGCAGTGCTAGAGGAGTCGAGACCCAGTACTTC.